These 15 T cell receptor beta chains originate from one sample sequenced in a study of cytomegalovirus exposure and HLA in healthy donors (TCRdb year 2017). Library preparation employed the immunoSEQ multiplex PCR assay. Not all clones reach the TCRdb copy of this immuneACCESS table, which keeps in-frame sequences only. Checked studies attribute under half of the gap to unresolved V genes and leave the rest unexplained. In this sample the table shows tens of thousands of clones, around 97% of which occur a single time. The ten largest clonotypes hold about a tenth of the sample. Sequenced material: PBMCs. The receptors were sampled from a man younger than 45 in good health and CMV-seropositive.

CDR3 nucleotides: TGTGCCAGTGGGAGGATGGAGACCCAGTACTTC. This translates into CASGRMETQYF. The chain recombines TRBV6-5 with TRBJ2-5, with D perhaps matching TRBD2 (6 bases). V lost 9 bases to trimming and J lost 5 bases, with 10 bases between them. The CDR3 is made up of 11 amino acids. In germline, CDR1 is MNHEY, CDR2 SVGAGI.

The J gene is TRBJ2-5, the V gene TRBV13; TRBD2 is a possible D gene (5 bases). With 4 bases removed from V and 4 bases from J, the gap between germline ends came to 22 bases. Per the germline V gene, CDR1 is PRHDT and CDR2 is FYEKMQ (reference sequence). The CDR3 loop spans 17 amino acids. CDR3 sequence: CASSSRTSATMIETQYF. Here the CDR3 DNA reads TGTGCCAGCAGCTCCCGGACTTCTGCGACTATGATAGAGACCCAGTACTTC.

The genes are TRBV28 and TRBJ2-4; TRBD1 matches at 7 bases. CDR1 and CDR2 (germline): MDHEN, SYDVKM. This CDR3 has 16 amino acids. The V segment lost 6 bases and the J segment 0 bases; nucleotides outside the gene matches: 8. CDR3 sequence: CASRVRDRIAKNIQYF. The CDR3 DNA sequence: TGTGCCAGCAGAGTCCGGGACAGAATAGCCAAAAACATTCAGTACTTC.

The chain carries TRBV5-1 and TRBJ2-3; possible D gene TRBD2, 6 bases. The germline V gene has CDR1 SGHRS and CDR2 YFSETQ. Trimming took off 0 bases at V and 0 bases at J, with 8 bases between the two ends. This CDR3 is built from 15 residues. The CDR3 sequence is CASSLGAGSTDTQYF. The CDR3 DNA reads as TGCGCCAGCAGCTTGGGGGCGGGAAGCACAGATACGCAGTATTTT.

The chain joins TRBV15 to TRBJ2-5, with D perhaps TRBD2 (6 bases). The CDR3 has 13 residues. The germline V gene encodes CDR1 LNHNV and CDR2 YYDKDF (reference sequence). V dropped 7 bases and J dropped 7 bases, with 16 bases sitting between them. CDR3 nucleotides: TGTGCCACCACGCGGGACTCCTATGGGACCCAGTACTTC. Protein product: CATTRDSYGTQYF.

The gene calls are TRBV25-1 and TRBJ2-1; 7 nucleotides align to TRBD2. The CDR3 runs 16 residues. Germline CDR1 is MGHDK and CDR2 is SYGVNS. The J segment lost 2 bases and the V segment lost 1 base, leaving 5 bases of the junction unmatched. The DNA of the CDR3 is TGTGCCAGCAGTGAATTTGGTAGCGGGCCCTACAATGAGCAGTTCTTC. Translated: CASSEFGSGPYNEQFF.

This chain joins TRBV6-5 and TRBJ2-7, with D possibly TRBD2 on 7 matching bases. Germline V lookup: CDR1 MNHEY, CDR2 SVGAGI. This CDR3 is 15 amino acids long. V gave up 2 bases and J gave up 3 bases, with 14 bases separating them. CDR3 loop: CASSYLPAGHYEQYF. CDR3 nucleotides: TGTGCCAGCAGTTACCTCCCAGCGGGACACTACGAGCAGTACTTC.

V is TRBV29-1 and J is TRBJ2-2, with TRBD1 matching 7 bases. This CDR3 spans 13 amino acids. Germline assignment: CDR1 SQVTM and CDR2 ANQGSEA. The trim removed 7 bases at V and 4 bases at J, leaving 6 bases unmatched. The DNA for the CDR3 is TGCAGCGGCAGAGGGACAGTCACCGGGGAGCTGTTTTTT. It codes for CSGRGTVTGELFF.

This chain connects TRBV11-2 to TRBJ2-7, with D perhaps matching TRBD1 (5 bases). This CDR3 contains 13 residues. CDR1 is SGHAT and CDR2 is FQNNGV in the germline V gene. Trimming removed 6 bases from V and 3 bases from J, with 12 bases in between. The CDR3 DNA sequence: TGTGCCAGCAGAGGGGTAGGTGACTACGAGCAGTACTTC. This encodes CASRGVGDYEQYF.

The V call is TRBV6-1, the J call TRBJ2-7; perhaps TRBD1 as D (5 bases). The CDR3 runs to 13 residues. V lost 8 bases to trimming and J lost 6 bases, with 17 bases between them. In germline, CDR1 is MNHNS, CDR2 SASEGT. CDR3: CASGKQVTSEQYF. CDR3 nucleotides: TGTGCCAGCGGTAAACAGGTGACCAGCGAGCAGTACTTC.

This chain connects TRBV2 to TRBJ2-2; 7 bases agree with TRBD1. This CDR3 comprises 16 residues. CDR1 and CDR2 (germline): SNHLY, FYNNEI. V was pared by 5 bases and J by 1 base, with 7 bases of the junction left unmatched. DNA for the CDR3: TGTGCCAGCAGTAGAGACAGGGTGGGGAACACCGGGGAGCTGTTTTTT. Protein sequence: CASSRDRVGNTGELFF.

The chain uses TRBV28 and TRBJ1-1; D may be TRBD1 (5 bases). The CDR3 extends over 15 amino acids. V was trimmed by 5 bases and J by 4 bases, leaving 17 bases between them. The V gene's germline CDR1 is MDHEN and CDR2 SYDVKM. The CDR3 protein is CASSPYRGRTTEAFF. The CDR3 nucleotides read TGTGCCAGCAGTCCCTATCGGGGGAGGACCACTGAAGCTTTCTTT.

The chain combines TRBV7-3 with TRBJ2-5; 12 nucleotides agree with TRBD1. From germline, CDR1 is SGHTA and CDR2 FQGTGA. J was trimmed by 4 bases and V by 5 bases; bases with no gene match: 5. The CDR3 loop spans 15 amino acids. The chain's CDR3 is CASSVGQGAGETQYF. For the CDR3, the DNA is TGTGCCAGCAGCGTGGGACAGGGGGCGGGAGAGACCCAGTACTTC.

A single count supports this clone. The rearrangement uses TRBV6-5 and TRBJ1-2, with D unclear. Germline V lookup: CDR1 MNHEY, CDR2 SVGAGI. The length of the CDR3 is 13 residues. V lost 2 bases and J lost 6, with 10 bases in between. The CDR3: CASSYPKADGYTF. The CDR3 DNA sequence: TGTGCCAGCAGTTACCCGAAGGCGGATGGCTACACCTTC.

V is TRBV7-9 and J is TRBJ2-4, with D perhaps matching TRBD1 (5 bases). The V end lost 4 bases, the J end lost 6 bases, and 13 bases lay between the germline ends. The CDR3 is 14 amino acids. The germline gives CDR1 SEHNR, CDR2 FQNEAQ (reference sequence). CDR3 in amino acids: CASSSGMVGNIQYF. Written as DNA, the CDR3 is TGTGCCAGCAGCTCAGGGATGGTAGGAAACATTCAGTACTTC.